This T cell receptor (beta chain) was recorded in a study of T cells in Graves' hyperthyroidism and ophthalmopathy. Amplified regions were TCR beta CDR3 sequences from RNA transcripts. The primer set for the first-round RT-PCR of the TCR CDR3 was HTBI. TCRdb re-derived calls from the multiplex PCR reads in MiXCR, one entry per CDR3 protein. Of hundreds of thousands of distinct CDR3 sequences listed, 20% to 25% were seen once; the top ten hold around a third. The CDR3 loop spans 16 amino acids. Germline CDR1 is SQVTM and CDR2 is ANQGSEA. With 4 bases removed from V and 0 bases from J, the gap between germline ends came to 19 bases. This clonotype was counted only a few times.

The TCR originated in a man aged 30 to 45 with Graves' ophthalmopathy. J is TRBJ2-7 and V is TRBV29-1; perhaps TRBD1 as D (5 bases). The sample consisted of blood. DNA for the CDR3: TGCAGCGTTGCCTTCCTGGGGCGGTCGTCCTCCTACGAGCAGTACTTC. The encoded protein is CSVAFLGRSSSYEQYF.